This is a list of T cell receptor beta chains from one sample in a study of early T cells in non-severe SARS-CoV-2 infection. TCRdb used MiXCR to reprocess the 5' RACE reads, holding one entry per CDR3 protein. The table lists fewer than 30,000 distinct CDR3 sequences, more than 3.5% of them singletons. Source material: whole blood. These receptors originate from an adult who was a healthcare worker with PCR-confirmed SARS-CoV-2 infection or an uninfected control (not recorded which). Each CDR3 is given with its conserved first and last residue. D genes are given only for firm matches. Only some rows state a clone size, as once, few, many or a class for expanded clones.

abundance,v_gene,len,j_gene,d_gene,CDR3aa,CDR3nt
many,TRBV7-3,14,TRBJ2-6,NA,CASSRDSGANVLTF,TGTGCCAGCAGCAGAGACTCTGGGGCCAACGTCCTGACTTTC
many,TRBV11-2,19,TRBJ2-1,TRBD2,CASSFGLAGGLSSYNEQFF,TGTGCCAGCAGCTTCGGTCTAGCGGGGGGTCTCAGCTCCTACAATGAGCAGTTCTTC
few,TRBV4-1,17,TRBJ2-1,TRBD2,CASSRGLAGGPGNEQFF,TGCGCCAGCAGCCGAGGACTAGCGGGAGGGCCGGGAAATGAGCAGTTCTTC
many,TRBV5-1,13,TRBJ1-2,NA,CASSLGTIYGYTF,TGCGCCAGCAGCTTGGGGACCATCTATGGCTACACCTTC
many,TRBV10-3,14,TRBJ1-1,TRBD1,CAISPGQGITEAFF,TGTGCCATCAGCCCAGGACAGGGAATTACTGAAGCTTTCTTT
many,TRBV18,12,TRBJ1-4,NA,CASSGAGEKLFF,TGTGCCAGCTCAGGGGCCGGTGAAAAACTGTTTTTT
many,TRBV6-2/TRBV6-3,13,TRBJ1-1,NA,CASRDRMNTEAFF,TGTGCCAGCAGAGACCGTATGAACACTGAAGCTTTCTTT
many,TRBV5-1,17,TRBJ2-5,TRBD2,CASSTKTSGGYKETQYF,TGCGCCAGCAGCACAAAAACTAGCGGGGGATATAAAGAGACCCAGTACTTC
many,TRBV5-1,14,TRBJ2-1,TRBD2,CASSLRLAGWEQFF,TGCGCCAGCAGCCTCCGACTAGCGGGTTGGGAGCAGTTCTTC
many,TRBV28,14,TRBJ1-1,TRBD1,CASSLQGAGTEAFF,TGTGCCAGCAGTTTACAGGGGGCGGGCACTGAAGCTTTCTTT
many,TRBV20-1,15,TRBJ1-6,TRBD1,CSAIRMTGVDSPLHF,TGCAGTGCTATACGTATGACAGGGGTCGATTCACCCCTCCACTTT
NA,TRBV6-2/TRBV6-3,12,TRBJ1-1,NA,CASRGVAAAAFF,TGTGCCAGCAGGGGAGTTGCGGCTGCAGCTTTCTTT
many,TRBV5-1,14,TRBJ1-5,NA,CASSLEGYNQPQHF,TGCGCCAGCAGCTTGGAGGGGTACAATCAGCCCCAGCATTTT
many,TRBV6-2/TRBV6-3,15,TRBJ2-1,NA,CASSYWGSSYNEQFF,TGTGCCAGCAGTTACTGGGGGAGCTCCTACAATGAGCAGTTCTTC
many,TRBV19,15,TRBJ2-5,TRBD2,CASSMPGRGQETQYF,TGTGCCAGTAGTATGCCCGGGAGGGGGCAAGAGACCCAGTACTTC
many,TRBV7-6,15,TRBJ2-5,NA,CASSLSRGPQETQYF,TGTGCCAGCAGCTTGTCCCGGGGCCCCCAAGAGACCCAGTACTTC
many,TRBV6-6,12,TRBJ1-1,NA,CASIYQGTEAFF,TGTGCCAGCATCTACCAGGGGACTGAAGCTTTCTTT
many,TRBV18,12,TRBJ2-1,NA,CASSPLLGEQFF,TGTGCCAGCTCACCACTGCTTGGGGAGCAGTTCTTC
many,TRBV10-3,15,TRBJ1-1,NA,CAISESGGLNTEAFF,TGTGCCATCAGTGAGTCCGGGGGTTTGAACACTGAAGCTTTCTTT
NA,TRBV19,15,TRBJ2-5,TRBD2,CASRSIAGLPETQYF,TGTGCCAGTAGATCCATAGCGGGGCTCCCAGAGACCCAGTACTTC
many,TRBV20-1,14,TRBJ2-3,TRBD2,CSASVGAGGDTQYF,TGCAGTGCGAGCGTGGGAGCGGGAGGTGATACGCAGTATTTT
many,TRBV20-1,14,TRBJ2-1,TRBD1,CSARTGSSYNEQFF,TGCAGTGCTCGGACAGGGAGCTCCTACAATGAGCAGTTCTTC
many,TRBV4-2,14,TRBJ2-2,NA,CASSREANTGELFF,TGTGCCAGCAGCCGGGAGGCGAACACCGGGGAGCTGTTTTTT
many,TRBV5-1,13,TRBJ2-1,TRBD1,CASSTDRNNEQFF,TGCGCCAGCAGCACGGACAGGAACAATGAGCAGTTCTTC
many,TRBV3-2,17,TRBJ1-5,NA,CASNTVLRGGGNQPQHF,TGTGCCAGCAACACCGTACTCAGGGGAGGGGGCAATCAGCCCCAGCATTTT
many,TRBV7-6,16,TRBJ2-3,NA,CASSPPSGTPTDTQYF,TGTGCCAGCAGCCCCCCCTCCGGGACTCCCACAGATACGCAGTATTTT
NA,TRBV12-3/TRBV12-4,15,TRBJ2-7,TRBD2,CASREGLADSYEQYF,TGTGCCAGCAGAGAGGGACTAGCCGATTCCTACGAGCAGTACTTC
NA,TRBV2,12,TRBJ1-1,NA,CASSARDGGAFF,TGTGCCAGCAGTGCTCGGGACGGAGGAGCTTTCTTT
few,TRBV5-4,15,TRBJ2-3,TRBD2,CASSGSSGRADTQYF,TGTGCCAGCAGCGGTTCTAGCGGGAGGGCAGATACGCAGTATTTT
few,TRBV11-2,14,TRBJ2-2,NA,CASSFEGGAGELFF,TGTGCCAGCAGCTTCGAGGGGGGCGCCGGGGAGCTGTTTTTT
NA,TRBV10-3,13,TRBJ2-5,TRBD2,CATGGGPQETQYF,TGTGCCACCGGGGGGGGGCCTCAAGAGACCCAGTACTTC
few,TRBV6-1,13,TRBJ2-1,NA,CASRSVSQAEQFF,TGTGCCAGCAGGTCGGTCTCTCAGGCTGAGCAGTTCTTC
NA,TRBV20-1,15,TRBJ2-7,TRBD1,CSAVHRDRGSYEQYF,TGCAGTGCCGTTCACCGGGACAGGGGTTCCTACGAGCAGTACTTC
many,TRBV9,14,TRBJ1-6,TRBD1,CASSEGQGRSPLHF,TGTGCCAGCAGCGAAGGACAGGGACGTTCACCCCTCCACTTT
many,TRBV20-1,10,TRBJ2-1,NA,CSARRDEQFF,TGCAGTGCTAGGCGTGATGAGCAGTTCTTC
many,TRBV6-2/TRBV6-3,12,TRBJ2-7,NA,CASRHQYYEQYF,TGTGCCAGCAGGCATCAATATTACGAGCAGTACTTC
many,TRBV6-5,16,TRBJ1-2,NA,CASSPFLSRTNYGYTF,TGTGCCAGCAGCCCATTTTTGTCCAGGACTAACTATGGCTACACCTTC